Presented here are 31 T cell receptor beta chains from one specimen sequenced in a study of PD-L1 blockade in urothelial cancer. TCRdb's copy holds only in-frame clones and misses some; the assay was immunoSEQ multiplex PCR. The repertoire holds 100,000 to 150,000 clones, with 84% as singletons. As for time point: pretreatment peripheral blood. Sequencing was performed on PBMCs, taken around atezolizumab (anti-PD-L1) treatment. The origin of the receptors is a middle-aged man with urothelial cancer.

V gene TRBV19 combines with J gene TRBJ2-1; 9 nucleotides align to TRBD1. The length of the CDR3 is 16 residues. Germline lookup yields CDR1 LNHDA and CDR2 SQIVND (reference sequence). J gave up 6 bases and V 1 base, and 7 bases lay outside the gene matches. The CDR3 here is CASSIVGDRVSNEQFF. CDR3 bases: TGTGCCAGTAGTATAGTGGGGGACAGGGTTTCCAATGAGCAGTTCTTC.

J is TRBJ2-5 and V is TRBV28; D is possibly TRBD1 (6 bases). Germline V gives CDR1 MDHEN, CDR2 SYDVKM. The CDR3 has 15 residues. The V and J ends lost 1 base and 5 bases respectively, with 14 bases between them. The DNA of the CDR3 is TGTGCCAGCAGTTTATCGCAGGGGATGCGGGAGACCCAGTACTTC. The encoded protein is CASSLSQGMRETQYF.

This clone has only a few counts. The genes are TRBV2 and TRBJ1-1; D gene uncertain. Germline CDR1 and CDR2: SNHLY and FYNNEI. The CDR3 length is 12 residues. The V gene lost 2 bases and the J gene lost 10 bases, with 11 bases spanning the gap. The CDR3 nucleotides read TGTGCCAGCAGTGAATCAGGCCCGCCAGCTTTCTTT. This translates into CASSESGPPAFF.

The CDR3 DNA is TGTGCCAGCAGTTTTTCCCACAGGACCCTCTCTGGAAACACCATATATTTT. Translated, it gives CASSFSHRTLSGNTIYF. The chain uses TRBV7-9 and TRBJ1-3; weak D call: TRBD1 (5 bases). V was trimmed by 6 bases and J by 0 bases, leaving 18 bases between them. The CDR3 has 17 amino acids. CDR1 is SEHNR, CDR2 FQNEAQ, per germline (reference sequence).

The V and J genes are TRBV18 and TRBJ2-1; unclear D gene. The germline gives CDR1 KGHSH, CDR2 LQKENI. Trimming shortened V by 2 bases and J by 8 bases, and 19 bases separated the two germline ends. The CDR3 extends over 16 amino acids. This CDR3 reads CASSPIHGQEGDEQFF. The CDR3 DNA is TGTGCCAGCTCACCAATTCATGGGCAGGAAGGCGATGAGCAGTTCTTC.

This clone was found once. The chain uses TRBV28 and TRBJ2-7, with 9 bases aligning to TRBD2. The CDR3 is 14 amino acids. Trimming removed 3 bases from V and 0 bases from J; junction bases left unmatched: 0. Germline CDR1 reads MDHEN; CDR2 reads SYDVKM. The CDR3 is CASSLGLASYEQYF. CDR3 sequence (DNA): TGTGCCAGCAGTTTGGGACTAGCCTCCTACGAGCAGTACTTC.

V gene TRBV7-2 combines with J gene TRBJ1-1; D is unresolved. The CDR3 is 14 residues long. The V gene lost 3 bases and the J gene lost 1 base, with 9 bases spanning the gap. Germline-derived CDR1 and CDR2 are SGHTA and FQGNSA. CDR3 amino acids: CASSFGQANTEAFF. CDR3 coding DNA: TGTGCCAGCAGCTTTGGCCAGGCGAACACTGAAGCTTTCTTT.

The chain carries TRBV9 and TRBJ2-1; D is unclear. The length of the CDR3 is 15 residues. V gave up 4 bases and J gave up 3 bases, with 14 bases separating them. Germline V lookup: CDR1 SGDLS, CDR2 YYNGEE. The CDR3 protein is CASSFAATGYNEQFF. CDR3 coding DNA: TGTGCCAGCAGCTTCGCGGCCACGGGCTACAATGAGCAGTTCTTC.

The chain joins TRBV2 to TRBJ1-1; TRBD1 might be the D (6 bases). In germline, CDR1 is SNHLY, CDR2 FYNNEI. CDR3 size: 14 residues. Trimming cost V 6 bases and J 3 bases, with 14 bases left between them. CDR3 amino acids: CASRNRARDTEAFF. The CDR3 bases are TGTGCCAGCAGGAACAGGGCGAGGGACACTGAAGCTTTCTTT.

V usage is TRBV28 and J usage is TRBJ2-7, with D perhaps matching TRBD1 (6 bases). CDR3 length: 14 amino acids. The V end was cut by 3 bases, the J end by 6 bases, with 15 bases between. Germline V gene sequence: CDR1 MDHEN, CDR2 SYDVKM. This CDR3 is CASSFTGWYSEQYF. The DNA of the CDR3 is TGTGCCAGCAGTTTTACAGGGTGGTACAGCGAGCAGTACTTC.

This clone appeared a single time. This chain uses TRBV7-2 with TRBJ1-6; 7 nucleotides match TRBD1. The CDR3 sequence is 15 residues long. CDR1 is SGHTA and CDR2 is FQGNSA in the germline V gene. The V and J ends lost 1 base and 5 bases, in that order; junction bases with no gene match: 2. CDR3 DNA sequence: TGTGCCAGCAGCTTAGGGCAGGGGGATAATTCACCCCTCCACTTT. Translated: CASSLGQGDNSPLHF.

The chain is built from TRBV7-9 and TRBJ2-7; TRBD2 agrees at 16 bases. With 5 bases clipped from V and 4 bases from J, the junction kept 14 bases outside the gene matches. The length of the CDR3 is 19 residues. Germline V gives CDR1 SEHNR, CDR2 FQNEAQ (reference sequence). The chain's CDR3 is CASSQSATGTSGRVYEQYF. The CDR3 nucleotides read TGTGCCAGCAGCCAGTCAGCCACCGGGACTAGCGGGAGGGTTTACGAGCAGTACTTC.

The rearrangement links TRBV5-1 to TRBJ2-5, with TRBD2 matching 7 bases. Germline lookup yields CDR1 SGHRS and CDR2 YFSETQ. The CDR3 is 15 residues long. Germline trimming cut 0 bases from V and 4 bases from J; bases unmatched to any gene: 6. CDR3 amino acids: CASSLGSGRGETQYF. The CDR3 DNA sequence: TGCGCCAGCAGCTTGGGTAGCGGGCGAGGAGAGACCCAGTACTTC.

The rearrangement links TRBV5-4 to TRBJ2-7, with 7 bases lining up with TRBD2. Germline values: CDR1 SGHNT, CDR2 YYREEE (reference sequence). V lost 3 bases, J lost 6 bases, and 6 bases stayed unmatched. This CDR3 is built from 13 residues. The CDR3 spells CASSWVGGSEQYF. The CDR3 coding sequence is TGTGCCAGCAGCTGGGTCGGGGGGTCCGAGCAGTACTTC.

As concerns this clone: At one end the junction does not follow the germline gene, possibly because of a read error. V gene TRBV30 combines with J gene TRBJ2-7; the D is unclear. CDR1 is GTSNPN, CDR2 SVGIG, per germline (reference sequence). The length of the CDR3 is 13 residues. The CDR3 here is CAWSVRVGSQMFF. The CDR3 DNA reads TGTGCCTGGAGTGTACGGGTGGGTAGCCAGATGTTCTTC.

This chain uses TRBV18 with TRBJ2-7; 9 bases match TRBD2. J gave up 6 bases and V 3 bases, and 12 bases lay outside the gene matches. Germline values: CDR1 KGHSH, CDR2 LQKENI. CDR3 size: 16 residues. CDR3 DNA sequence: TGTGCCAGCTCACCGCGTAGCGGGAGCGTATTGGGCGAGCAGTACTTC. Translating gives CASSPRSGSVLGEQYF.

This clone has more than one count but fewer than ten. The identical CDR3 is also encoded by other nucleotide sequences in the sample. This rearrangement joins TRBV18 to TRBJ1-1; D possibly corresponds to TRBD1 (6 bases). The V end was cut by 2 bases, the J end by 8 bases, with 9 bases between. In germline, CDR1 is KGHSH, CDR2 LQKENI. The CDR3 spans 12 residues. CDR3 bases: TGTGCCAGCTCACCAATACAGGGCGAAGCTTTCTTT. It specifies CASSPIQGEAFF.

V usage is TRBV5-1 and J usage is TRBJ1-1; 8 bases agree with TRBD1. There are 16 residues in the CDR3. The germline V gene encodes CDR1 SGHRS and CDR2 YFSETQ. The ends lost 7 bases at V and 5 bases at J; junction bases unmatched: 16. CDR3 sequence (DNA): TGCGCCAGCGACCCAGGGGGCGCGAACCGTGGAACTGAAGCTTTCTTT. This sequence encodes CASDPGGANRGTEAFF.

The chain links TRBV6-4 to TRBJ2-3; D may be TRBD1 (6 bases). V dropped 11 bases and J dropped 0 bases, with 21 bases sitting between them. CDR1 is MRHNA and CDR2 is SNTAGT in the germline V gene. The CDR3 length is 16 residues. Here the CDR3 DNA reads TGTGCCCGCTTTAGGGGGAGCCAGGCTAGCACAGATACGCAGTATTTT. This codes for CARFRGSQASTDTQYF.

Written as DNA, the CDR3 is TGTGCCAGCAGTTTACCGACAGGGATTGGCTACACCTTC. Its protein product is CASSLPTGIGYTF. The rearrangement links TRBV27 to TRBJ1-2; 7 nucleotides match TRBD1. With 2 bases clipped from V and 7 bases from J, the junction kept 4 bases outside the gene matches. CDR1 and CDR2 (germline): MNHEY, SMNVEV (reference sequence). The CDR3 is 13 residues long.

This chain connects TRBV27 to TRBJ2-1; possibly TRBD2 for D (6 bases). This CDR3 comprises 14 residues. V shed 6 bases and J shed 0 bases, with 9 bases lying between them. The germline CDR1 and CDR2 sequences are MNHEY and SMNVEV (reference sequence). CDR3 in amino acids: CASRPGLSYNEQFF. For the CDR3, the DNA is TGTGCCAGCAGGCCGGGACTCTCCTACAATGAGCAGTTCTTC.

The CDR3 region has the DNA TGTGCCAGCAACCCCCCGGGACTAGCGGGAGAGATTTTTTTCAATGAGCAGTTCTTC. It is translated as CASNPPGLAGEIFFNEQFF. This chain uses TRBV7-2 with TRBJ2-1, with 14 bases fitting TRBD2. The CDR3 is 19 amino acids. V shed 7 bases, J shed 6 bases, and the junction held 17 bases outside the gene matches. The germline V gene has CDR1 SGHTA and CDR2 FQGNSA.

J is TRBJ2-3 and V is TRBV5-1, with TRBD2 matching over 10 bases. V trimming: 4 bases; J trimming: 2 bases; junction bases outside the gene matches: 7. Germline CDR1 is SGHRS and CDR2 is YFSETQ. The CDR3 sequence is 16 residues long. The CDR3 protein is CASSPLAGGNTDTQYF. The CDR3 bases are TGCGCCAGCAGCCCGTTAGCGGGAGGTAACACAGATACGCAGTATTTT.

This chain joins TRBV6-1 and TRBJ1-6; D is perhaps TRBD1 (6 bases). Deletions cut 2 bases from V and 7 bases from J, with 15 bases between. Per germline, CDR1 MNHNS and CDR2 SASEGT. The CDR3 covers 16 residues. The DNA of the CDR3 is TGTGCCAGCAGTGAAACAGGGAGTGTGGGAAATTCACCCCTCCACTTT. Protein product: CASSETGSVGNSPLHF.

V gene TRBV7-3 combines with J gene TRBJ2-6, with TRBD1 matching over 10 bases. Germline-derived CDR1 and CDR2 are SGHTA and FQGTGA. V was clipped by 4 bases and J by 0 bases; unmatched bases: 6. The CDR3 sequence is 18 residues long. The CDR3 DNA reads as TGTGCCAGCAGCTCTACCGGGACAGGGGTCTCTGGGGCCAACGTCCTGACTTTC. This encodes CASSSTGTGVSGANVLTF. Supplemented by reference TRBV7-3 and TRBJ2-6, the full variable domain reads GAGVSQTPSNKVTEKGKYVELRCDPISGHTALYWYRQSLGQGPEFLIYFQGTGAADDSGLPNDRFFAVRPEGSVSTLKIQRTERGDSAVYLCASSSTGTGVSGANVLTFGAGSRLTVL.

The chain combines TRBV28 with TRBJ1-2; D is unclear. The germline V gene encodes CDR1 MDHEN and CDR2 SYDVKM. The CDR3 consists of 13 residues. V lost 6 bases and J 2 bases, leaving 10 bases between the germline ends. This CDR3 reads CASSLNGNYGYTF. The CDR3 DNA reads as TGTGCCAGCAGCCTCAACGGGAACTATGGCTACACCTTC.

The V and J genes are TRBV7-9 and TRBJ2-3; D is unresolved. Germline lookup yields CDR1 SEHNR and CDR2 FQNEAQ (reference sequence). The CDR3 extends over 13 amino acids. V was pared by 7 bases and J by 1 base, with 9 bases between. The CDR3 is CASTLGGTDTQYF. The DNA for the CDR3 is TGTGCCAGCACCCTAGGCGGCACAGATACGCAGTATTTT.

The chain has TRBV15 and TRBJ2-6; D ambiguous. Germline CDR1 and CDR2: LNHNV and YYDKDF (reference sequence). V dropped 1 base and J dropped 2 bases, with 6 bases sitting between them. The CDR3 has 15 amino acids. The CDR3, as DNA: TGTGCCACCAGCAGAGCTGGAGCTGGGGCCAACGTCCTGACTTTC. Protein product: CATSRAGAGANVLTF.

The CDR3 bases are TGTGCCAGCAGTTTAGAGAGCCTCGGGACTAGCGGGCCCTACGAGCAGTACTTC. Translated, it gives CASSLESLGTSGPYEQYF. The chain is built from TRBV28 and TRBJ2-7, with 12 nucleotides matching TRBD2. Germline loops: CDR1 MDHEN, CDR2 SYDVKM. This CDR3 contains 18 residues. The J segment lost 2 bases and the V segment lost 2 bases, leaving 10 bases of the junction unmatched.

J is TRBJ2-3 and V is TRBV7-2; 10 nucleotides align to TRBD2. J lost 4 bases, V lost 4 bases, and 5 bases had no gene match. This CDR3 is 15 amino acids long. The germline V gene has CDR1 SGHTA and CDR2 FQGNSA. The CDR3 loop is CASSSSLAGADTQYF. Written as DNA, the CDR3 is TGTGCCAGCAGCTCCTCCCTAGCGGGAGCAGATACGCAGTATTTT. The full variable domain, in which reference TRBV7-2 and TRBJ2-3 provide the parts outside the CDR3, is GAGVSQSPSNKVTEKGKDVELRCDPISGHTALYWYRQSLGQGLEFLIYFQGNSAPDKSGLPSDRFSAERTGGSVSTLTIQRTQQEDSAVYLCASSSSLAGADTQYFGPGTRLTVL.

There are a few counts of this clone. The chain uses TRBV7-8 and TRBJ2-7; 11 bases fit TRBD1. The CDR3 extends over 16 amino acids. Germline trimming cut 0 bases from V and 6 bases from J; bases unmatched to any gene: 7. Germline CDR1 reads SGHVS; CDR2 reads FQNEAQ. In DNA, the CDR3 is TGTGCCAGCAGCTTAGCTACCGGACAGGGGGCTATCGAGCAGTACTTC. Residues: CASSLATGQGAIEQYF.